This TCR beta chain came from a study of blood T cell repertoires in COVID-19. TCRdb keeps only in-frame clones here, not all; method: immunoSEQ multiplex PCR. The sample consists of roughly 160,000 clones, roughly 81% of them appearing once. Per germline, CDR1 LNHDA and CDR2 SQIVND (reference sequence). Trimming stripped 3 bases from V and 6 bases from J, with 9 bases between. The CDR3 totals 12 residues. The TCR comes from a woman aged 80 or over with COVID-19, enrolled during active disease. The chain carries TRBV19 and TRBJ2-7; D is unclear. Sequencing was performed on peripheral blood. The CDR3 reads CASSIVRGEQYF. The CDR3 DNA sequence: TGTGCCAGTAGTATTGTTAGAGGCGAGCAGTACTTC.